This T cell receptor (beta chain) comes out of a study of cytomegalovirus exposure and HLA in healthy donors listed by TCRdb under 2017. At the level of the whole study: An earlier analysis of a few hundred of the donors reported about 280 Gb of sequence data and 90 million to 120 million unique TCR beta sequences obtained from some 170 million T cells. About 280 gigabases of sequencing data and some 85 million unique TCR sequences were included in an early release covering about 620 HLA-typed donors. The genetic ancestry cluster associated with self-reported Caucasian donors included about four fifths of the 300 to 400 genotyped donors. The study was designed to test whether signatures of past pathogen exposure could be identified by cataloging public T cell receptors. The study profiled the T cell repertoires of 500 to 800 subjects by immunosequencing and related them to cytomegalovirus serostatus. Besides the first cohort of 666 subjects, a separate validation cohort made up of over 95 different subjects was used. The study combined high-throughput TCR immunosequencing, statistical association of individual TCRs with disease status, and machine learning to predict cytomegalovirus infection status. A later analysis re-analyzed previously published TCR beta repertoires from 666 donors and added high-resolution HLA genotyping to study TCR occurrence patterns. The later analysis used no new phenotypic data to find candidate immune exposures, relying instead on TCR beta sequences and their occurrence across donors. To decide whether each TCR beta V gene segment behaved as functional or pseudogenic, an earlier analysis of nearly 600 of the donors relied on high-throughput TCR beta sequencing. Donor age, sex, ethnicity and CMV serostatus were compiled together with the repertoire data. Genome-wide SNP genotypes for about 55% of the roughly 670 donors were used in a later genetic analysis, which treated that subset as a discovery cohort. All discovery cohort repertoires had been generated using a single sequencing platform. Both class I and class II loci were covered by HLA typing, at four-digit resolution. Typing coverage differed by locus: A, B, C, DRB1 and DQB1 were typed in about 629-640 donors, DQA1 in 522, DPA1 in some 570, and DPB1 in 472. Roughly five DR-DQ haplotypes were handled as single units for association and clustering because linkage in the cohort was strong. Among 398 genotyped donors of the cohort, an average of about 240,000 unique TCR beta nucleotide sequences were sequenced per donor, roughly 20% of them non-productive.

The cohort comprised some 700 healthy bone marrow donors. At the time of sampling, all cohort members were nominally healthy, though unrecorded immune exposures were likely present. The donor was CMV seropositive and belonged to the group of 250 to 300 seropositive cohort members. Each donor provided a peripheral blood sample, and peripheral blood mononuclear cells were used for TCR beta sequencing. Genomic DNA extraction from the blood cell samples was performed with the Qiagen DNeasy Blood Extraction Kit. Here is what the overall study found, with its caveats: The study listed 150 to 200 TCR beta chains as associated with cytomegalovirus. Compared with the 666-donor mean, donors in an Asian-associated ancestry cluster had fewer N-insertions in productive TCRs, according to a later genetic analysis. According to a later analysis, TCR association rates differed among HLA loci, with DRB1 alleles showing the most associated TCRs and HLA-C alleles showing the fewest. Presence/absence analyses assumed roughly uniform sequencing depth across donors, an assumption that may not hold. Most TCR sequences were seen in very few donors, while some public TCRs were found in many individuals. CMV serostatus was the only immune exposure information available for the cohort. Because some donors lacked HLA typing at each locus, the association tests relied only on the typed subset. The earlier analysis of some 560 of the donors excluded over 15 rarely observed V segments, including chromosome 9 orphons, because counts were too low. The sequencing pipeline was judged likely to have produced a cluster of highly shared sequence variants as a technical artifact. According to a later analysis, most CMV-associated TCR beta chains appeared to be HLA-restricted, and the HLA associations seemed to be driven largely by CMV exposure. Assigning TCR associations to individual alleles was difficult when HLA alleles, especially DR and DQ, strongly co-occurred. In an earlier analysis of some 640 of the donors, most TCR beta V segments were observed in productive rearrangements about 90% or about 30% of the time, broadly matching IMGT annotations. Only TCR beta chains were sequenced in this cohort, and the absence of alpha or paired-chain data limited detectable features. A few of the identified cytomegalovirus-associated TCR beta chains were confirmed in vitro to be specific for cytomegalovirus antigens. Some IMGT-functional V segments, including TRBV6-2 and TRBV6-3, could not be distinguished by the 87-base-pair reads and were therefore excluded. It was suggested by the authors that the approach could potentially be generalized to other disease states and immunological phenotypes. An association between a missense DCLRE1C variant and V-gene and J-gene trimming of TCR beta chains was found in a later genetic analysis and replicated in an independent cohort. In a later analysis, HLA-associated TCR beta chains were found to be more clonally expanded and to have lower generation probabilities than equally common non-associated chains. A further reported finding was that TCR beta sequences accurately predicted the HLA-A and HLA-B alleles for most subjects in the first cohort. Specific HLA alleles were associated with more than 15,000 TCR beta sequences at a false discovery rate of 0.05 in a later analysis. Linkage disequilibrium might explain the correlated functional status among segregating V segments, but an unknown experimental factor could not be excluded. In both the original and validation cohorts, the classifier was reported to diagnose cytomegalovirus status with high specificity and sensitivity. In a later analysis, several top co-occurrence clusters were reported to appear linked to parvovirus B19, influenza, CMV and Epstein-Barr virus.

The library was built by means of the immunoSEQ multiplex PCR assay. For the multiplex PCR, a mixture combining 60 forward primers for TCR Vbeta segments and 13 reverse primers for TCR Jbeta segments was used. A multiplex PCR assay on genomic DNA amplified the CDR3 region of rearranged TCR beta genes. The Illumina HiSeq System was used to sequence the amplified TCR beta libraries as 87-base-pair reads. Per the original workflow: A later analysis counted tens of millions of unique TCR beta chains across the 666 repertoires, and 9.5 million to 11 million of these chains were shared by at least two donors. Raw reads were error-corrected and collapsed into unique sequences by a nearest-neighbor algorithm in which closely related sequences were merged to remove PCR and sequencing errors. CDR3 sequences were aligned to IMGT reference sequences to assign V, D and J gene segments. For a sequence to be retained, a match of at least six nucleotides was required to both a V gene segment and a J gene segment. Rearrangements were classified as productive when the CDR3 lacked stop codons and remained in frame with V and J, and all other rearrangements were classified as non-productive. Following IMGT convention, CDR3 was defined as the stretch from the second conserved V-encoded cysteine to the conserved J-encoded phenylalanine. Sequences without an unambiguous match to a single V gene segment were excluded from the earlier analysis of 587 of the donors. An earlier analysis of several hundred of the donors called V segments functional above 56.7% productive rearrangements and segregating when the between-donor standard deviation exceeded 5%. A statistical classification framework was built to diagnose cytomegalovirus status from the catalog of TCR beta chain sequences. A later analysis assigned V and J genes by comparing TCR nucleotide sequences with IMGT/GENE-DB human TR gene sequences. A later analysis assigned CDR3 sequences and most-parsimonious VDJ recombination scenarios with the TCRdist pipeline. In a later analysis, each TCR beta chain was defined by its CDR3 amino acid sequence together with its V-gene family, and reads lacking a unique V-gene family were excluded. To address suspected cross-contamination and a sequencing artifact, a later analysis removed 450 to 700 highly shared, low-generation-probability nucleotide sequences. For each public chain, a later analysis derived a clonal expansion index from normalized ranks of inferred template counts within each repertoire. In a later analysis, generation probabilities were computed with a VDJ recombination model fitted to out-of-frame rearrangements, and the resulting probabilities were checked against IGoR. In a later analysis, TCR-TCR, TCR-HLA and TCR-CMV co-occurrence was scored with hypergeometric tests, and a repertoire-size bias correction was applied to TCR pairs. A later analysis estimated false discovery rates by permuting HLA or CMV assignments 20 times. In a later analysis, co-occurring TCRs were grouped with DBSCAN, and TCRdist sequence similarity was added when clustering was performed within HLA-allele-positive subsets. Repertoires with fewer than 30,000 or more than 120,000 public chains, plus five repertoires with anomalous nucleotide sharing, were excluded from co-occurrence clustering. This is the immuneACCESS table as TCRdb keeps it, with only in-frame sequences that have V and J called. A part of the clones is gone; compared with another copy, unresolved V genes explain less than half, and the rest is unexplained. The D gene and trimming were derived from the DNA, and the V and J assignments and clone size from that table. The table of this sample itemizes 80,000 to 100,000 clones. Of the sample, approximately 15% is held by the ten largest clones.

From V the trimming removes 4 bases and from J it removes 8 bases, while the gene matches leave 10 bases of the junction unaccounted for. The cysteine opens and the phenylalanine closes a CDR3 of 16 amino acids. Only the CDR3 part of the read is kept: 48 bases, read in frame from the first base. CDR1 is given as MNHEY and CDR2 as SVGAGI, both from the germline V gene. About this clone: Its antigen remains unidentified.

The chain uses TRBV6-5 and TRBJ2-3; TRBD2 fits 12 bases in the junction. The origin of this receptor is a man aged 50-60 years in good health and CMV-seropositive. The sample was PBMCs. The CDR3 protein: CASSSASGRVTATQYF. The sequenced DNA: TGTGCCAGCAGTTCCGCTAGCGGGAGGGTCACTGCTACGCAGTATTTT.